This TCR beta chain was obtained from a study of blood T cell repertoires in COVID-19. Study at large: COVID-19 samples, acute and convalescent, were from the United States, Italy and Spain. PBMCs, B-cell-depleted T cells, or T cells were the source of the cDNA or gDNA that made up the material.

The germline V gene has CDR1 SNHLY and CDR2 FYNNEI. This CDR3 has 15 residues. Trimming removed 6 bases from V and 3 bases from J, with 14 bases in between. In the authors' workflow: Nucleated cell counts were estimated from reference gene primer amplification. Clones were sequenced by immunoSEQ multiplex PCR, and TCRdb holds only the in-frame ones, with some missing. The DNA gave D and trimming, while V, J and clone size come from that table. The table records tens of thousands of clones, around 85% of them present only once. The chain combines TRBV2 with TRBJ2-2; TRBD2 is a possible D gene (6 bases). Sequencing was performed on peripheral blood. This clonotype originated in a human donor in a cohort sampled during active COVID-19. The CDR3 region has the DNA TGTGCCAGCAGGTCTAGCGCTCTAGACACCGGGGAGCTGTTTTTT. It encodes CASRSSALDTGELFF.